Only a few counts were recorded for the clone carrying this TCR beta chain. Its antigen is as yet unknown. TCRdb re-derived calls from the RT-PCR reads in MiXCR, one entry per CDR3 protein. Altogether roughly 650,000 distinct CDR3 sequences are present, around 13% being singletons, with the ten largest covering around 7.6%. This sample stems from a study of response to subunit inactivated influenza vaccine. Germline V gene sequence: CDR1 SGHRS, CDR2 YFSETQ. CDR3 size: 14 residues. V lost 4 bases and J lost 7; bases outside the gene matches: 7. General study results and limits: T cells newly recruited by each seasonal influenza vaccination are few, the authors suggested.

This chain connects TRBV5-1 to TRBJ2-7; 11 nucleotides align to TRBD1. This TCR derives from a man aged 45-65 years who received an inactivated influenza vaccine. The material was PBMCs from blood, obtained about 14 days before vaccination. CDR3 protein: CASSPGQGAVEQYF. CDR3 coding DNA: TGCGCCAGCAGCCCCGGACAGGGGGCGGTTGAGCAGTACTTC.